This is a list of T cell receptor beta chains from one sample in a study of T-cell memory formation after mild COVID-19. TCRdb reanalysed the 5' RACE reads using MiXCR and keeps one entry per CDR3 protein. The sample records roughly 68,000 distinct CDR3 sequences, 16% being singletons. Sequences were obtained from PBMCs or a T cell subset sorted from them (not recorded which). The receptor source for this set is an adult woman who had mild COVID-19 (a few samples of this study predate the infection). Cell type and time point are not known. The CDR3 runs from the conserved cysteine through the conserved F or W. The D gene is left open where the match is weak. The size of a clone is reported for some rows only, either as once, few or many, or as a class for expanded clones.

v_gene	j_gene	d_gene	abundance	CDR3aa	CDR3nt
TRBV7-8	TRBJ2-7	-	many	CASSLARLTAAGGAYEQYF	TGTGCCAGCAGCTTAGCGCGTCTGACTGCTGCTGGGGGTGCCTACGAGCAGTACTTC
TRBV7-7	TRBJ2-7	TRBD1	-	CASSLGVGTDEQYF	TGTGCTAGCAGCTTAGGGGTAGGGACAGACGAGCAGTACTTC
TRBV29-1	TRBJ2-1	TRBD2	-	CSVEWAGASYNEQFF	TGCAGCGTTGAATGGGCGGGAGCATCCTACAATGAGCAGTTCTTC
TRBV2	TRBJ1-4	-	-	CASNVDEKLFF	TGTGCCAGCAATGTGGATGAAAAACTGTTTTTT
TRBV7-9	TRBJ2-1	-	few	CASEIWPNEQFF	TGTGCCAGCGAGATTTGGCCCAATGAGCAGTTCTTC
TRBV4-3	TRBJ2-1	-	few	CASSQDRGRGQNEQFF	TGCGCCAGCAGCCAAGATCGTGGCAGGGGCCAAAATGAGCAGTTCTTC
TRBV4-1	TRBJ1-1	-	few	CASRGGGPGPEAFF	TGCGCCAGCAGAGGGGGGGGCCCTGGTCCTGAAGCTTTCTTT
TRBV29-1	TRBJ1-1	-	-	CSVATGDAEAFF	TGCAGCGTTGCCACCGGGGACGCTGAAGCTTTCTTT
TRBV4-1	TRBJ2-7	-	few	CASSQDGQRSSYEQYF	TGCGCCAGCAGCCAAGATGGACAGAGAAGCTCCTACGAGCAGTACTTC
TRBV9	TRBJ2-4	-	-	CASSAGGSPRHF	TGTGCCAGCAGCGCCGGAGGTAGCCCCAGGCACTTC
TRBV15	TRBJ2-1	-	few	CATSRDRTLGRNEQFF	TGTGCCACCAGCAGAGACAGGACCCTTGGGCGGAATGAGCAGTTCTTC
TRBV11-2	TRBJ1-3	-	-	CASSYLGQGSGNTIYF	TGTGCCAGCAGCTATCTTGGGCAGGGCTCTGGAAACACCATATATTTT
TRBV2	TRBJ2-2	-	-	CASKLLGGTGELFF	TGTGCCAGCAAACTCTTAGGGGGAACCGGGGAGCTGTTTTTT
TRBV4-3	TRBJ2-5	-	-	CASSQEVFQTQYF	TGCGCCAGCAGCCAAGAGGTATTCCAGACCCAGTACTTC
TRBV7-9	TRBJ1-2	-	few	CASWGGYGYTF	TGTGCCAGCTGGGGGGGCTATGGCTACACCTTC
TRBV6-1	TRBJ1-5	-	few	CASSEELLVNQPQHF	TGTGCCAGCAGTGAAGAACTGCTTGTAAATCAGCCCCAGCATTTT
TRBV20-1	TRBJ2-6	-	-	CSAPGRRGGANVLTF	TGCAGTGCCCCGGGGCGAAGGGGCGGGGCCAACGTCCTGACTTTC
TRBV9	TRBJ2-7	-	-	CASSVETSGSYEQYF	TGTGCCAGCAGCGTAGAAACCTCGGGCTCCTACGAGCAGTACTTC
TRBV5-5	TRBJ1-1	-	-	CASSLAGQREMNTEAFF	TGTGCCAGCAGCTTGGCGGGGCAGAGGGAAATGAACACTGAAGCTTTCTTT
TRBV5-6	TRBJ2-7	-	few	CASSLGVGISYEQYF	TGTGCCAGCAGCTTGGGCGTCGGAATATCCTACGAGCAGTACTTC
TRBV4-1	TRBJ1-1	-	-	CASSQVNLDLWTEAFF	TGCGCCAGCAGCCAAGTGAATTTGGACTTGTGGACTGAAGCTTTCTTT
TRBV9	TRBJ2-3	TRBD2	-	CASSLSGRWGTDTQYF	TGTGCCAGCAGCCTTAGCGGGAGGTGGGGCACAGATACGCAGTATTTT
TRBV24-1	TRBJ1-1	-	few	CASSGANTEAFF	TGTGCCTCCTCCGGGGCGAACACTGAAGCTTTCTTT
TRBV4-1	TRBJ2-7	-	few	CASSQDGEYEQYF	TGCGCCAGCAGCCAAGATGGGGAGTACGAGCAGTACTTC
TRBV7-7	TRBJ2-3	-	-	CASSLDGLVTDTQYF	TGTGCCAGCAGCTTGGACGGGCTAGTCACAGATACGCAGTATTTT
TRBV4-3	TRBJ2-1	TRBD2	many	CATSTSGGYNEQFF	TGCGCCACTTCGACTAGCGGGGGGTACAATGAGCAGTTCTTC
TRBV12-3/TRBV12-4	TRBJ2-7	TRBD1	few	CASSSDGTGLYEQYF	TGTGCCAGCAGTTCGGACGGGACAGGACTTTACGAGCAGTACTTC
TRBV6-5	TRBJ2-1	TRBD2	-	CATSYRAGENEQFF	TGTGCCACCAGTTACCGGGCGGGGGAGAATGAGCAGTTCTTC
TRBV7-8	TRBJ2-7	TRBD1	-	CASSSRDRGIREQYF	TGTGCCAGCAGCTCCCGGGACAGGGGAATAAGGGAGCAGTACTTC
TRBV15	TRBJ2-7	-	many	CATSWERANYEQYF	TGTGCCACCAGCTGGGAGCGGGCGAACTACGAGCAGTACTTC
TRBV5-1	TRBJ2-3	TRBD1	few	CASSVRQGSDTQYF	TGCGCCAGCAGCGTTCGACAGGGTTCAGATACGCAGTATTTT
TRBV7-9	TRBJ2-3	-	-	CASRQRLGVYTDTQYF	TGTGCCAGCAGACAACGACTGGGGGTTTACACAGATACGCAGTATTTT